Below, 23 T cell receptor beta chains from the same sample are listed, as sequenced in a study of patients and donors after allogeneic stem cell transplantation. From the RT-PCR reads, TCRdb called clonotypes with MiXCR, one entry per CDR3 protein. The table lists some 150,000 distinct CDR3 sequences, about a third of them singletons. Source material: blood, either unsorted or a sorted T cell fraction (not recorded which). Receptors were obtained from a human donor who was either an allogeneic HSCT recipient or a stem cell or donor lymphocyte infusion donor (not recorded which). It is not recorded whose cells these are; they may come from a transplant donor.

Written as DNA, the CDR3 is TGTGCCAGCAGCTTAATCTATGGGACCCAGTACTTC. Protein: CASSLIYGTQYF. The chain has TRBV7-2 and TRBJ2-5; D gene unclear. The germline gives CDR1 SGHTA, CDR2 FQGNSA. V was trimmed by 2 bases and J by 7 bases, leaving 8 bases between them. CDR3 length: 12 amino acids.

The rearrangement uses TRBV12-3 or TRBV12-4 and TRBJ1-4, with TRBD1 as a possible D gene (5 bases). Deletions cut 3 bases from V and 6 bases from J, with 8 bases between. The CDR3 is 13 amino acids. CDR3 residues: CASSLQGYEKLFF. DNA for the CDR3: TGTGCCAGCAGTTTGCAGGGTTATGAAAAACTGTTTTTT.

This clonotype was seen more than once but under ten times. The chain uses TRBV5-4 and TRBJ2-3, with a weak D call TRBD1 (6 bases). From germline, CDR1 is SGHNT and CDR2 YYREEE (reference sequence). V was cut by 4 bases and J by 2 bases, with 11 bases left in between. This CDR3 contains 14 residues. The chain's CDR3 is CASSGGQLTDTQYF. The CDR3 DNA sequence: TGTGCCAGCAGCGGCGGACAGCTCACAGATACGCAGTATTTT.

This rearrangement joins TRBV27 to TRBJ2-7; 9 bases are shared with TRBD2. Germline V gives CDR1 MNHEY, CDR2 SMNVEV (reference sequence). This CDR3 has 14 residues. V trimming: 6 bases; J trimming: 4 bases; junction bases outside the gene matches: 7. DNA for the CDR3: TGTGCCAGCAGCTTTCTAGCGGGGAATTACGAGCAGTACTTC. As protein: CASSFLAGNYEQYF.

The chain has TRBV12-3 or TRBV12-4 and TRBJ1-1, with TRBD1 identical over 7 bases. V shed 2 bases and J 3 bases; nucleotides not matched to a gene: 6. CDR3 size: 15 residues. CDR3 DNA: TGTGCCAGCAGTTTAAGGGTCAGGGGGGACACTGAAGCTTTCTTT. It codes for CASSLRVRGDTEAFF.

A few counts support this clonotype. The rearrangement links TRBV20-1 to TRBJ1-5; unclear D gene. CDR3 size: 14 residues. Germline CDR1 DFQATT, CDR2 SNEGSKA (reference sequence). V was clipped by 0 bases and J by 7 bases, with 13 bases between them. The CDR3, as DNA: TGCAGTGCTAGAGATTTTCCCGGGAAGCAGCCCCAGCATTTT. As protein: CSARDFPGKQPQHF.

The chain's CDR3 is CSARGNSYYEQYF. In DNA form, the CDR3 reads TGCAGTGCTAGGGGAAATAGCTACTACGAGCAGTACTTC. The gene calls are TRBV20-1 and TRBJ2-7; D remains ambiguous. Trimming removed 3 bases at V and 3 bases at J, with 12 bases between. This CDR3 contains 13 residues. Germline V gene sequence: CDR1 DFQATT, CDR2 SNEGSKA (reference sequence).

This clonotype was seen only a few times. The CDR3 region is CSANPGLAGGDTGELFF. In DNA form, the CDR3 reads TGCAGTGCAAACCCGGGACTAGCGGGGGGAGACACCGGGGAGCTGTTTTTT. J is TRBJ2-2 and V is TRBV20-1; the match to TRBD2 covers 15 bases. With V trimmed by 6 bases and J by 3 bases, 8 bases remained unmatched. Germline lookup yields CDR1 DFQATT and CDR2 SNEGSKA (reference sequence). The CDR3 has 17 amino acids.

V usage is TRBV9 and J usage is TRBJ2-1; D gene unclear. Trimming removed 3 bases from V and 6 bases from J, with 13 bases in between. The CDR3 extends over 14 amino acids. Per germline, CDR1 SGDLS and CDR2 YYNGEE. CDR3 in DNA: TGTGCCAGCAGCGAGGCGGCAGAGGTCAATGAGCAGTTCTTC. Translation gives CASSEAAEVNEQFF.

This chain uses TRBV5-1 with TRBJ1-2; 7 nucleotides line up with TRBD1. Losses at the gene ends were 5 bases for V and 8 bases for J; bases not matched to a gene: 12. Germline CDR1 and CDR2: SGHRS and YFSETQ. The CDR3 has 14 amino acids. CDR3 amino acids: CASSLPQGERGYTF. The CDR3 DNA is TGCGCCAGCAGTTTACCTCAGGGGGAACGCGGCTACACCTTC.

This clonotype has more than one count but fewer than ten. The chain couples TRBV4-2 to TRBJ1-2; perhaps TRBD1 as D (5 bases). From germline, CDR1 is LGHNA and CDR2 YNFKEQ. The CDR3 is made up of 13 amino acids. Trimming took off 1 base at V and 8 bases at J, with 11 bases between the two ends. The CDR3 spells CASSQGGIQGYTF. CDR3 DNA sequence: TGTGCCAGCAGCCAAGGGGGGATACAGGGCTACACCTTC.

In this sample, this clonotype turned up a few times. This chain uses TRBV7-3 with TRBJ1-1; no clear D gene. The CDR3 runs to 14 residues. V was pared by 3 bases and J by 1 base, with 9 bases between. The V gene's germline CDR1 is SGHTA and CDR2 FQGTGA. The CDR3, as DNA: TGTGCCAGCAGCTTGGGTTGGGGGAACACTGAAGCTTTCTTT. Translated, it gives CASSLGWGNTEAFF.

This clonotype was counted only a few times. The chain employs TRBV4-2 and TRBJ1-6; the match to TRBD1 covers 9 bases. The CDR3 totals 13 residues. J lost 6 bases, V lost 8 bases, and 2 bases had no gene match. Germline-derived CDR1 and CDR2 are LGHNA and YNFKEQ. Here the CDR3 DNA reads TGTGCCAGCTCGGACAGGGGTAATTCACCCCTCCACTTT. It encodes CASSDRGNSPLHF.

A few counts support this clonotype. This sequence joins TRBV20-1 and TRBJ1-4, with 7 bases identical to TRBD1. CDR1 and CDR2 (germline): DFQATT, SNEGSKA (reference sequence). The CDR3 covers 16 residues. J gave up 6 bases and V 3 bases, and 13 bases lay outside the gene matches. The CDR3, as DNA: TGCAGTGCTAGGCGGCCAGGGGGAGGTACTCATGAAAAACTGTTTTTT. Protein sequence: CSARRPGGGTHEKLFF.

This clonotype turned up a few times. CDR3: CASHSGTGALHF. The CDR3 region has the DNA TGTGCCAGCCACTCCGGGACAGGGGCCCTCCACTTT. The V and J genes are TRBV6-5 and TRBJ1-6, with 10 bases lining up with TRBD1. In germline, CDR1 is MNHEY, CDR2 SVGAGI. With 8 bases clipped from V and 14 bases from J, the junction kept 6 bases outside the gene matches. This CDR3 comprises 12 residues.

Only a few counts were recorded for this clonotype. The genes are TRBV12-3 or TRBV12-4 and TRBJ1-6; D might be TRBD1 (5 bases). V was pared by 5 bases and J by 13 bases, with 18 bases between. This CDR3 region has 14 residues. CDR3 bases: TGTGCCAGCAGTCCCCAGTTCAGGGCATCGCCCCTCCACTTT. As protein: CASSPQFRASPLHF.

The chain carries TRBV28 and TRBJ2-7; D is unclear. The V end was cut by 5 bases, the J end by 1 base, with 12 bases between. The germline CDR1 and CDR2 sequences are MDHEN and SYDVKM. This CDR3 spans 14 amino acids. The CDR3 DNA is TGTGCCAGCAGTAGACCCTTGGGGTCCTACGAGCAGTACGTC. It yields the protein CASSRPLGSYEQYV.

This clonotype was picked up one time. The gene calls are TRBV4-2 and TRBJ2-7, with D perhaps matching TRBD2 (5 bases). Germline V gives CDR1 LGHNA, CDR2 YNFKEQ. The V end was cut by 1 base, the J end by 7 bases, with 5 bases between. This CDR3 comprises 11 residues. CDR3 DNA: TGTGCCAGCAGCCAAGGGAGGGAGCAGTACTTC. Translation: CASSQGREQYF.

V is TRBV12-3 or TRBV12-4 and J is TRBJ1-5; D ambiguous. Trimming pared 3 bases from V and 3 bases from J, leaving 6 bases between. The CDR3 has 13 residues. The CDR3 DNA reads TGTGCCAGCAGTTTTTCAGACAATCAGCCCCAGCATTTT. This encodes CASSFSDNQPQHF.

CDR3 amino acids: CASKARIEAFF. The CDR3, as DNA: TGTGCCAGCAAGGCCCGAATTGAAGCTTTCTTT. The V and J genes are TRBV5-5 and TRBJ1-1; D call uncertain. The CDR3 totals 11 residues. Trimming took 6 bases from V and 7 from J, leaving 10 bases between them. Germline V lookup: CDR1 SGHKS, CDR2 YYEKEE (reference sequence).

The rearrangement links TRBV9 to TRBJ1-3; TRBD1 is a possible D gene (5 bases). V was trimmed by 0 bases and J by 5 bases, leaving 15 bases between them. CDR3 length: 16 residues. Germline V gene lookup returns CDR1 SGDLS and CDR2 YYNGEE. The chain's CDR3 is CASSVAGGATRNTIYF. The DNA for the CDR3 is TGTGCCAGCAGCGTAGCTGGAGGGGCGACTCGAAACACCATATATTTT.

The chain has TRBV28 and TRBJ1-2; D gene uncertain. V dropped 1 base and J dropped 4 bases, with 10 bases sitting between them. Germline assignment: CDR1 MDHEN and CDR2 SYDVKM. CDR3 length equals 14 residues. CDR3 protein: CASSLLRQSYGYTF. The CDR3 DNA is TGTGCCAGCAGTTTATTACGGCAGAGCTATGGCTACACCTTC.

The V call is TRBV7-8, the J call TRBJ1-5; TRBD1 aligns across 7 bases. CDR3 length: 13 amino acids. Germline loops: CDR1 SGHVS, CDR2 FQNEAQ. J was trimmed by 7 bases and V by 5 bases; bases with no gene match: 5. The CDR3 region has the DNA TGTGCCAGCAGCCCGACAGGGCAGCAGCCCCAGCATTTT. Its translation: CASSPTGQQPQHF.